Included here is one T cell receptor beta chain sequence, with context. Its antigen has not been determined. No much larger clone is present one base from it, and per-base qualities are unavailable. These data come from a study of blood T cell repertoires in COVID-19 (dated by TCRdb to 2019 to 2021). With regard to the full study: Samples from collaborators originated in the United States, Italy and Spain and spanned both the acute and convalescent phases of COVID-19. A de-identified subject ID, COVID-19 status, age in years and sex were almost always included in the sample metadata. The prospective study material was composed of cDNA or gDNA derived from T cells, B-cell-depleted T cells, or PBMCs. Samples were obtained from the ongoing ImmuneRACE study (first 160 participants) and from 1,000 to 1,500 subjects provided by 6 global collaborators. HLA class I and class II types, where available, came from metadata supplied by the sample provider rather than from assay-based typing. A freely available public database, intended as a resource for researchers studying the immune response to SARS-CoV-2, is where the repertoires were released. Subjects who had been exposed to COVID-19, were actively infected with it, or had recovered from it provided the deeply sampled blood TCRbeta repertoires that made up the dataset.

The CDR3 runs 14 residues from the cysteine to the phenylalanine. Of all the DNA, just the CDR3 is kept, 42 bases in frame from base 1. The germline V gene sets CDR1 to SGHRS and CDR2 to YFSETQ. Trimming costs V 0 bases and J 5 bases, and their ends lie 8 bases apart. The investigation overall reported the following: The quantity of clinical and demographic metadata differed by source and by participant and was supplied without curation.

The immunoSEQ Assay, a bias-controlled multiplex PCR, was used to amplify TCRbeta CDR3 regions from genomic DNA. On the authors' methods: Within the assay, amplification of reference gene primers was used to estimate how many nucleated cells each sample contained. To quantify the absolute abundance of each unique TCRbeta CDR3 rearrangement, sequence reads were collapsed and filtered. Productive Simpson clonality was computed per sample as the square root of Simpson's diversity index over productive rearrangements. TCRdb retrieved this table from immuneACCESS and kept in-frame rearrangements only. Not all clones are present; in checked studies, unresolved V genes account for under half, and no reason is known for the remainder. Clone size and V and J calls were adopted from that table, with D and trimming inferred from the DNA. The sample profile shows more than 400,000 clones; 87% of them were found once. The ten largest clones capture around 0.7% of the sample.

Participants in the prospective study were aged roughly 18 to 100 years, lived in 24 United States geographic areas, and enrolled through a virtual design. In the prospective study, participants were assigned to cohorts based on the clinical history participants reported in a screening survey and a study questionnaire. ImmuneRACE Cohort 3 recovered participants were defined by two consecutive negative NP/OP PCR tests, healthcare professional clearance, or symptom resolution. Each participant in the prospective study had whole blood, serum and a nasopharyngeal or oropharyngeal swab collected by mobile phlebotomists. Participants in the prospective study had the option to provide additional blood draws and questionnaires over a 2-month period. Blood samples from the prospective study were shipped frozen or at room temperature prior to DNA extraction.

Rearrangement joined TRBV5-1 to TRBJ2-2; the D gene is perhaps TRBD2, from 5 matching bases. The receptor's source is a woman between 18 and 29 years old who had recovered from COVID-19. Specimen: PBMCs or T cells enriched from blood (not recorded which). The sequenced DNA is TGCGCCAGCAGCTTGGCGGGGAGAACCGGGGAGCTGTTTTTT. Its coded protein is CASSLAGRTGELFF.